This T cell receptor (beta chain) is drawn from a study of T cell changes during pregnancy in multiple sclerosis. The germline V gene has CDR1 MRHNA and CDR2 SNTAGT. CDR3 length: 13 residues. Between the trimmed V and J ends, which lost 4 bases and 3 bases, there was a span of 7 bases. Data came from immunoSEQ multiplex PCR; TCRdb stores just in-frame clones and leaves some out. The sample has approximately 37,000 clones, nearly 90% seen once. V usage is TRBV6-4 and J usage is TRBJ1-5, with TRBD1 as a possible D gene (5 bases). The source is a female donor with multiple sclerosis, enrolled in a pregnancy study. Sequencing was performed on CD8+ T cells from peripheral blood mononuclear cells, taken in the first trimester of pregnancy. The DNA for the CDR3 is TGTGCCAGCAGTGGGGACTCCAATCAGCCCCAGCATTTT. It translates to CASSGDSNQPQHF.